Listed below are T cell receptor beta chains from one sample, sequenced in a study of brain T cells in children with intractable seizures. Assay: immunoSEQ multiplex PCR; the TCRdb copy retains only in-frame clones and omits some. The repertoire holds approximately 330,000 clones, with over 90% as singletons. Specimen: peripheral blood, collected approximately 5 months after surgery. These receptors all stem from a boy less than two years old with tuberous sclerosis and intractable seizures. Each CDR3 is given with its conserved first and last residue. D genes are given only for firm matches. Only part of the rows carry a size: once, few, many, or a class if the clone is expanded.

d_call: NA
j_call: TRBJ2-7
clone_size: NA
v_call: TRBV6-5
cdr3_aa: CASMRGPSYEQYF
cdr3_nt: TGTGCCAGCATGCGGGGGCCCTCCTACGAGCAGTACTTC

d_call: NA
j_call: TRBJ2-1
clone_size: NA
v_call: TRBV12-3/TRBV12-4
cdr3_aa: CASSGGYEQFF
cdr3_nt: TGTGCCAGCAGTGGAGGGTATGAGCAGTTCTTC

d_call: TRBD1
j_call: TRBJ2-2
clone_size: NA
v_call: TRBV18
cdr3_aa: CASSPIGQGNTGELFF
cdr3_nt: TGTGCCAGCTCACCAATTGGACAGGGCAACACCGGGGAGCTGTTTTTT

d_call: NA
j_call: TRBJ2-7
clone_size: NA
v_call: TRBV5-1
cdr3_aa: CASSLGAGAYEQYF
cdr3_nt: TGCGCCAGCAGCTTGGGGGCAGGGGCCTACGAGCAGTACTTC

d_call: NA
j_call: TRBJ1-1
clone_size: NA
v_call: TRBV29-1
cdr3_aa: CSVEGSDMNTEAFF
cdr3_nt: TGCAGCGTTGAAGGTTCTGACATGAACACTGAAGCTTTCTTT

d_call: NA
j_call: TRBJ2-7
clone_size: NA
v_call: TRBV21-1
cdr3_aa: CASSKRLAATSYEQYF
cdr3_nt: TGTGCCAGCAGCAAACGGCTAGCAGCGACCTCCTACGAGCAGTACTTC

d_call: NA
j_call: TRBJ1-2
clone_size: NA
v_call: TRBV12-2
cdr3_aa: CATLGQGAGYGYTF
cdr3_nt: TGTGCAACCCTCGGACAGGGGGCAGGCTATGGCTACACCTTC

d_call: NA
j_call: TRBJ1-1
clone_size: NA
v_call: TRBV4-1
cdr3_aa: CASSQELSSTEAFF
cdr3_nt: TGCGCCAGCAGCCAAGAGTTATCCTCAACTGAAGCTTTCTTT

d_call: NA
j_call: TRBJ2-5
clone_size: NA
v_call: TRBV27
cdr3_aa: CASSLSEAKETQYF
cdr3_nt: TGTGCCAGCAGTTTATCAGAGGCCAAAGAGACCCAGTACTTC

d_call: TRBD1
j_call: TRBJ1-5
clone_size: NA
v_call: TRBV18
cdr3_aa: CASSPQAGGASNQPQHF
cdr3_nt: TGTGCCAGCTCACCCCAGGCAGGGGGGGCAAGCAATCAGCCCCAGCATTTT

d_call: TRBD2
j_call: TRBJ2-1
clone_size: NA
v_call: TRBV7-6
cdr3_aa: CASSQILARSYNEQFF
cdr3_nt: TGTGCCAGCAGCCAGATACTAGCGAGGAGCTACAATGAGCAGTTCTTC

d_call: NA
j_call: TRBJ2-2
clone_size: NA
v_call: TRBV11-2
cdr3_aa: CASSREQGGDTGELFF
cdr3_nt: TGTGCCAGCAGCCGGGAACAGGGAGGGGACACCGGGGAGCTGTTTTTT

d_call: NA
j_call: TRBJ1-2
clone_size: NA
v_call: TRBV4-2
cdr3_aa: CASRGDRDINYGYTF
cdr3_nt: TGTGCCAGCAGGGGCGACCGAGATATAAACTATGGCTACACCTTC

d_call: TRBD1
j_call: TRBJ1-2
clone_size: NA
v_call: TRBV4-1
cdr3_aa: CASSQRTGDPYGYTF
cdr3_nt: TGCGCCAGCAGCCAGAGGACAGGTGATCCCTATGGCTACACCTTC

d_call: TRBD1
j_call: TRBJ1-5
clone_size: few
v_call: TRBV6-5
cdr3_aa: CASSSDRVQPQHF
cdr3_nt: TGTGCCAGCAGTTCGGACAGGGTTCAGCCCCAGCATTTT

d_call: TRBD1
j_call: TRBJ2-1
clone_size: NA
v_call: TRBV30
cdr3_aa: CAWTDRDNEQFF
cdr3_nt: TGTGCCTGGACCGACAGGGACAATGAGCAGTTCTTC